Listed here are 6 T cell receptor beta chains from one sample, sequenced in a study of human T cells and chemical hapten exposure. As for time point: patch test 1, 2 weeks after DPC sensitization. Treatment in this sample: therapeutic diphenylcyclopropenone sensitization with weekly scalp DPC. Unfractionated whole blood yielded the extracted total RNA. A single record per CDR3 protein comes from TCRdb applying MiXCR to the RACE reads. Of around 57,000 distinct CDR3 sequences listed, approximately 11% are singletons. Material: whole blood, obtained in connection with sensitization to the hapten diphenylcyclopropenone (DPC). These receptors were obtained from a woman in her thirties or forties with alopecia areata. Some clones in this sample may be carry-over from other donors' samples.

The chain couples TRBV7-2 to TRBJ1-5; TRBD1 might be the D (6 bases). Trimming removed 6 bases from V and 7 bases from J, with 19 bases in between. This CDR3 contains 15 residues. Germline loops: CDR1 SGHTA, CDR2 FQGNSA. CDR3 DNA: TGTGCCAGCAGTCCTATTTCCGGCACAGGGCAGCCCCAGCATTTT. This encodes CASSPISGTGQPQHF.

This clonotype was seen a few times. The chain joins TRBV28 to TRBJ2-5; 8 bases line up with TRBD1. There are 15 residues in the CDR3. Germline CDR1 reads MDHEN; CDR2 reads SYDVKM. V trimming: 5 bases; J trimming: 5 bases; junction bases outside the gene matches: 10. In nucleotides, the CDR3 is TGTGCCAGCAGTCCCTATGACAGGGGCACGGAGACCCAGTACTTC. Residues: CASSPYDRGTETQYF. The variable domain in full, with the rest retrieved from reference TRBV28 and TRBJ2-5, is DVKVTQSSRYLVKRTGEKVFLECVQDMDHENMFWYRQDPGLGLRLIYFSYDVKMKEKGDIPEGYSVSREKKERFSLILESASTNQTSMYLCASSPYDRGTETQYFGPGTRLLVL.

This clonotype was recorded many times. This sequence joins TRBV20-1 and TRBJ1-1; D is possibly TRBD1 (5 bases). The CDR3 contains 14 residues. V dropped 0 bases and J dropped 1 base, with 9 bases sitting between them. Germline values: CDR1 DFQATT, CDR2 SNEGSKA (reference sequence). The CDR3 DNA reads TGCAGTGCTAGAGATCGGACACGGAACACTGAAGCTTTCTTT. It is translated as CSARDRTRNTEAFF.

There are a few counts of this clonotype. The rearrangement joins TRBV14 to TRBJ1-2; possibly TRBD1 for D (5 bases). The CDR3 consists of 13 residues. Deletions cut 3 bases from V and 7 bases from J, with 12 bases between. Looked up from germline, CDR1 is SGHDN and CDR2 is FVKESK. CDR3: CASSQQDRSGYTF. Written as DNA, the CDR3 is TGTGCCAGCAGCCAGCAAGACAGAAGTGGCTACACCTTC.

The chain links TRBV6-1 to TRBJ1-5; possible D gene TRBD1, 6 bases. The V gene lost 1 base and the J gene lost 4 bases, with 17 bases spanning the gap. CDR3 size: 17 residues. Germline CDR1 is MNHNS and CDR2 is SASEGT. The CDR3 DNA is TGTGCCAGCAGTGAAGTTTGGTACAGGGTATCAAATCAGCCCCAGCATTTT. It translates to CASSEVWYRVSNQPQHF.

This clonotype came up a few times. This chain links TRBV27 with TRBJ1-4; D might be TRBD1 (6 bases). The CDR3 runs to 13 residues. Germline V gene lookup returns CDR1 MNHEY and CDR2 SMNVEV (reference sequence). Trimming removed 3 bases from V and 8 bases from J, with 10 bases in between. The CDR3 coding sequence is TGTGCCAGCAGTTTCAGGGGCTACGAAAAACTGTTTTTT. It yields the protein CASSFRGYEKLFF.